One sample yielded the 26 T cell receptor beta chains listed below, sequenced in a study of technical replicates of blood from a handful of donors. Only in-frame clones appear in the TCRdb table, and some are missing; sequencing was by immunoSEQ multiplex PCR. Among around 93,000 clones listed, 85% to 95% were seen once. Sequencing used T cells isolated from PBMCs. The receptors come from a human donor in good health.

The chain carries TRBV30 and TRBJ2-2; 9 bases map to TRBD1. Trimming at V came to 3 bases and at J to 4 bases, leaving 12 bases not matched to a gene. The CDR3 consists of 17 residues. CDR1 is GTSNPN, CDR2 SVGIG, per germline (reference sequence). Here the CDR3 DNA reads TGTGCCTGGAGAAGGTTGTTAGGGACAGGGCTCACCGGGGAGCTGTTTTTT. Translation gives CAWRRLLGTGLTGELFF.

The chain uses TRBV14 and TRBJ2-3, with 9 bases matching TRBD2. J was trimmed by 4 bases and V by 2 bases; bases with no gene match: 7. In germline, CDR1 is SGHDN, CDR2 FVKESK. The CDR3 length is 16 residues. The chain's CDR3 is CASSQISGSFADTQYF. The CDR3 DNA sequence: TGTGCCAGCAGCCAAATTAGCGGGAGTTTCGCAGATACGCAGTATTTT.

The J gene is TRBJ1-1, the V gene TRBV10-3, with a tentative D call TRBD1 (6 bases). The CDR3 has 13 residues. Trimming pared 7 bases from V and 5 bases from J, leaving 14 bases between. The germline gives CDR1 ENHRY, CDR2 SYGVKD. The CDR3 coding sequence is TGTGCCATCACCCGGGACACCTGGACTGAAGCTTTCTTT. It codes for CAITRDTWTEAFF.

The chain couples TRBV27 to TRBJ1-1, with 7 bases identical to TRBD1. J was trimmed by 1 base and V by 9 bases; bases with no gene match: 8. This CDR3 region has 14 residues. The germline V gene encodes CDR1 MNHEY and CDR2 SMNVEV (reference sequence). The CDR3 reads CASRIGGPNTEAFF. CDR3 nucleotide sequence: TGTGCCAGTCGGATAGGGGGCCCGAACACTGAAGCTTTCTTT.

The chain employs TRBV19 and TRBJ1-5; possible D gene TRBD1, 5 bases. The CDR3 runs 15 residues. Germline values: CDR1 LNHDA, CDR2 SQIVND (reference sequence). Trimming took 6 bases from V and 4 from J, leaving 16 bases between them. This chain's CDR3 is CASRDQGTVNQPQHF. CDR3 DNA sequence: TGTGCCAGTAGAGATCAGGGAACAGTAAATCAGCCCCAGCATTTT.

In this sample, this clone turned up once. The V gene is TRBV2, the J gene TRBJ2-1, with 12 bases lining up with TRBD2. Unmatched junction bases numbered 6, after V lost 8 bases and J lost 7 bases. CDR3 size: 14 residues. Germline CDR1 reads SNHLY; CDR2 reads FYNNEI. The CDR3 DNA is TGTGCCAGCGAGACTAGCGGGAGTTGGAATGAGCAGTTCTTC. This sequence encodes CASETSGSWNEQFF.

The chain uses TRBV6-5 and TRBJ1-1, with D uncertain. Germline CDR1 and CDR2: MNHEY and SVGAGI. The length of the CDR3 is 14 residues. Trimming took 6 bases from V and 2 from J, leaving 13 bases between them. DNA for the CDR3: TGTGCCAGCAGGGCAACGCCGGGAAACACTGAAGCTTTCTTT. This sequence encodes CASRATPGNTEAFF.

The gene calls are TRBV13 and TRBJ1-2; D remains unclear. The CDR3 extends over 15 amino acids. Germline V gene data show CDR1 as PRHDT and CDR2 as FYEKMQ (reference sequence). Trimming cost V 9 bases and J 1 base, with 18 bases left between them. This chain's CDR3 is CASELRTTINYGYTF. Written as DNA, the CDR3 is TGTGCCAGTGAGCTTAGGACTACAATTAACTATGGCTACACCTTC.

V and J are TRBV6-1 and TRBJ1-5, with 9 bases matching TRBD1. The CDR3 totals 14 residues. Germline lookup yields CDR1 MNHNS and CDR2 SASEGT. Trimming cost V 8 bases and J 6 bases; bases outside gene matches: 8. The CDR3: CASDDRGLSQPQHF. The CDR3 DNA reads TGTGCCAGCGACGACAGGGGGTTAAGTCAGCCCCAGCATTTT.

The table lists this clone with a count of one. CDR3 coding DNA: TGCGCCAGCAGCTGGACTAGCGGGAATTCGGATACGCAGTATTTT. It specifies CASSWTSGNSDTQYF. The chain has TRBV5-1 and TRBJ2-3; the match to TRBD2 covers 12 bases. The CDR3 runs to 15 residues. Germline V gene lookup returns CDR1 SGHRS and CDR2 YFSETQ. V trimming: 3 bases; J trimming: 6 bases; junction bases outside the gene matches: 5.

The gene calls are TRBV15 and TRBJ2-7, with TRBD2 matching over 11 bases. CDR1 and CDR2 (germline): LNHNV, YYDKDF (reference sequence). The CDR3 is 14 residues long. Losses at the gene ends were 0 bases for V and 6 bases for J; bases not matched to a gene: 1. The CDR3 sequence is CATSRDTSGSEQYF. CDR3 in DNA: TGTGCCACCAGCAGAGATACTAGCGGGAGCGAGCAGTACTTC.

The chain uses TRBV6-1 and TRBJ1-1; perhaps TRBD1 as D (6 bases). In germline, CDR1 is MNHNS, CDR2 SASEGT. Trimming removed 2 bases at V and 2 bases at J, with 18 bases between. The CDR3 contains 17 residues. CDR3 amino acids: CASSEMPRGYGNTEAFF. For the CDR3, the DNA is TGTGCCAGCAGTGAAATGCCCAGGGGATACGGTAACACTGAAGCTTTCTTT.

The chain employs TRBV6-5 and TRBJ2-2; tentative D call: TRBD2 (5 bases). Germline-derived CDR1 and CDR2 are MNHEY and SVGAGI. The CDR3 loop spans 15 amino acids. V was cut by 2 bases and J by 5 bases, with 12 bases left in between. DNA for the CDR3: TGTGCCAGCAGTTACGCAGTTAGGGAGACCGGGGAGCTGTTTTTT. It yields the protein CASSYAVRETGELFF.

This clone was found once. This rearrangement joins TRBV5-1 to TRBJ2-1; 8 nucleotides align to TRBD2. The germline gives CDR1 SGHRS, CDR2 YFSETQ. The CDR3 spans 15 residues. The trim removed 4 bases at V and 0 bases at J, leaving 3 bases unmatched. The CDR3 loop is CASSPSGSSYNEQFF. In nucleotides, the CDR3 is TGCGCCAGCAGCCCCAGCGGGAGCTCCTACAATGAGCAGTTCTTC.

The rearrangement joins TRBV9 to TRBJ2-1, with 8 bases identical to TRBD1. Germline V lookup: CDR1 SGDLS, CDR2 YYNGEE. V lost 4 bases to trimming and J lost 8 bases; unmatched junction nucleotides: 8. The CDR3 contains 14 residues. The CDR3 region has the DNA TGTGCCAGCAGCCCGCGGACAGGGTTCGATGAGCAGTTCTTC. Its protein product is CASSPRTGFDEQFF.

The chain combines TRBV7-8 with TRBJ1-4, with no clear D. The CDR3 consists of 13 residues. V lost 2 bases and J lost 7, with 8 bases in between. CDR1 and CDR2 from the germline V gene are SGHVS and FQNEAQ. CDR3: CASSLLVSEKLFF. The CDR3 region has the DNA TGTGCCAGCAGCTTATTAGTTTCTGAAAAACTGTTTTTT.

CDR3 sequence: CASGKGRDGETQYF. In nucleotides, the CDR3 is TGTGCTAGTGGGAAGGGCAGGGATGGAGAGACCCAGTACTTC. The chain combines TRBV12-5 with TRBJ2-5; possibly TRBD1 for D (5 bases). The V end was cut by 6 bases, the J end by 4 bases, with 15 bases between. The CDR3 extends over 14 amino acids. The germline gives CDR1 LGHNT, CDR2 FRNRAP.

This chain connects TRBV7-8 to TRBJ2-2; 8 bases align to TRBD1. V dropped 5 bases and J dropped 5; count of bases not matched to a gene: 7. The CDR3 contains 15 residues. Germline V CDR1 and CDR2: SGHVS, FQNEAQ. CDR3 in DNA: TGTGCCAGCAGCCTCCGGGACAGGAGAACCGGGGAGCTGTTTTTT. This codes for CASSLRDRRTGELFF. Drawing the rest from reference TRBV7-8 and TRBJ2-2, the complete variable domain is GAGVSQSPRYKVAKRGQDVALRCDPISGHVSLFWYQQALGQGPEFLTYFQNEAQLDKSGLPSDRFFAERPEGSVSTLKIQRTQQEDSAVYLCASSLRDRRTGELFFGEGSRLTVL.

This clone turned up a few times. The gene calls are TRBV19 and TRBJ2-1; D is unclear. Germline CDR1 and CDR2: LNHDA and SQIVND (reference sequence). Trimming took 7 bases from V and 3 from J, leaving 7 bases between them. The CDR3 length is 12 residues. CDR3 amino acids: CASNGFYNEQFF. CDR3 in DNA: TGTGCCAGTAACGGGTTCTACAATGAGCAGTTCTTC.

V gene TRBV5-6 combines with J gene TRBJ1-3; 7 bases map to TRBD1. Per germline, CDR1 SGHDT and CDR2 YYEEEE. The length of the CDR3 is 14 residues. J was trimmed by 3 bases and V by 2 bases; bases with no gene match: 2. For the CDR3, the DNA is TGTGCCAGCAGCTTCCAGGGGGGTGGAAACACCATATATTTT. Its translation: CASSFQGGGNTIYF.

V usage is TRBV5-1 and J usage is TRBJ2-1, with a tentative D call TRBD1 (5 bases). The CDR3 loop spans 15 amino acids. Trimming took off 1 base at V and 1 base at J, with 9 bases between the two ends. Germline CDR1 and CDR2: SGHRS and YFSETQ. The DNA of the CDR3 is TGCGCCAGCAGCTTGTCCCAGGGTTCCTACAATGAGCAGTTCTTC. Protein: CASSLSQGSYNEQFF.

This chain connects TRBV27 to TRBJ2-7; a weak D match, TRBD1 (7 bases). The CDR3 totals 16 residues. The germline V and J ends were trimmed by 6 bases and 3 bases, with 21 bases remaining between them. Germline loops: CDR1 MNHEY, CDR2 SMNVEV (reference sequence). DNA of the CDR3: TGTGCCAGCAGCCCGTCCGGGGGACAGTTTAACTACGAGCAGTACTTC. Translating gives CASSPSGGQFNYEQYF.

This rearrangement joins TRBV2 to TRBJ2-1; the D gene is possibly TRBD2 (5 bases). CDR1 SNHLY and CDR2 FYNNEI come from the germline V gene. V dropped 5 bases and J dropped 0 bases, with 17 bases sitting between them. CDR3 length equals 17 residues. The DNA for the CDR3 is TGTGCCAGCAGTCAAGAGTCGGGGTCAAGCTCCTACAATGAGCAGTTCTTC. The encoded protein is CASSQESGSSSYNEQFF.

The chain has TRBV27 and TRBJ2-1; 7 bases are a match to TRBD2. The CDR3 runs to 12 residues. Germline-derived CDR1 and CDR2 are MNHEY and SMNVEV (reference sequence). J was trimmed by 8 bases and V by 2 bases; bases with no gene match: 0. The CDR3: CASSLGGDEQFF. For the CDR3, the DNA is TGTGCCAGCAGTTTAGGGGGGGATGAGCAGTTCTTC.

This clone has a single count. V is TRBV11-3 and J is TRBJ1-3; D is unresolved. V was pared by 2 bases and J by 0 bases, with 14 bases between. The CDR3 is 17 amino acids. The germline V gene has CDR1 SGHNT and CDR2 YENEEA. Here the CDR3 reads CASSLTPWEYSGNTIYF. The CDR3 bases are TGTGCCAGCAGCTTAACCCCGTGGGAGTACTCTGGAAACACCATATATTTT.

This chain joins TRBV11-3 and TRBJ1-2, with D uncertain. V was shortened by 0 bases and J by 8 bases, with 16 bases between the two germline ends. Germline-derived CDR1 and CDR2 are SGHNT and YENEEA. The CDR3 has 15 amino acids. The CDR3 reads CASSLDFRRIDGYTF. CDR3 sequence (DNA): TGTGCCAGCAGCTTAGATTTTCGCAGGATCGACGGCTACACCTTC. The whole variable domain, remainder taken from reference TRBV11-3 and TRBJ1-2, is EAGVVQSPRYKIIEKKQPVAFWCNPISGHNTLYWYLQNLGQGPELLIRYENEEAVDDSQLPKDRFSAERLKGVDSTLKIQPAELGDSAVYLCASSLDFRRIDGYTFGSGTRLTVV.